These 19 T cell receptor beta chains came from one sample sequenced in a study of cytomegalovirus exposure and HLA in healthy donors. Some clones are missing from TCRdb's copy, which holds only in-frame ones; the method was immunoSEQ multiplex PCR. The table lists 130,000 or so clones, around 90% of them singletons, with 1.5% to 2% in the top ten. Sequencing was performed on PBMCs. The receptors derive from a woman aged 18-29 years in good health and CMV-seronegative.

This clone was counted once. The J gene is TRBJ2-2, the V gene TRBV28; 15 positions agree with TRBD2. This CDR3 contains 18 residues. Germline lookup yields CDR1 MDHEN and CDR2 SYDVKM. The V and J ends lost 3 bases and 1 base, in that order; junction bases with no gene match: 3. This CDR3 reads CASSFGLAGGVNTGELFF. CDR3 bases: TGTGCCAGCAGTTTTGGACTAGCGGGAGGGGTGAACACCGGGGAGCTGTTTTTT.

This rearrangement joins TRBV6-1 to TRBJ1-5; weak D call: TRBD1 (6 bases). The CDR3 covers 16 residues. Germline V gives CDR1 MNHNS, CDR2 SASEGT. V dropped 4 bases and J dropped 0 bases, with 13 bases sitting between them. CDR3 amino acids: CASSATRGASNQPQHF. Written as DNA, the CDR3 is TGTGCCAGCAGTGCCACACGGGGGGCTAGCAATCAGCCCCAGCATTTT.

The gene calls are TRBV6-5 and TRBJ1-1, with a possible D match to TRBD1 (5 bases). Germline V gene sequence: CDR1 MNHEY, CDR2 SVGAGI. The CDR3 has 13 amino acids. Deletions cut 2 bases from V and 11 bases from J, with 15 bases between. The CDR3 region has the DNA TGTGCCAGCAGTTACCGGGGGAGAGGTGTGGCTTTCTTT. It translates to CASSYRGRGVAFF.

In regard to this clone: The junction differs from germline at one of its ends, possibly a read error. The rearrangement joins TRBV28 to TRBJ2-7; the match to TRBD1 covers 12 bases. The CDR3 loop spans 14 amino acids. Germline V gene data show CDR1 as MDHEN and CDR2 as SYDVKM. DNA for the CDR3: TGTGCCAGCAGTACCGACGCCGGGACAGGGGGCTGGAACTTC. Its protein is CASSTDAGTGGWNF.

A single count supports this clone. As DNA, the CDR3 is TGTGCCAGTAGGGGTGGCAGCCGGAATGAAAAACTGTTTTTT. It is translated as CASRGGSRNEKLFF. V usage is TRBV27 and J usage is TRBJ1-4, with D possibly TRBD1 on 5 matching bases. The CDR3 extends over 14 amino acids. Germline V gene lookup returns CDR1 MNHEY and CDR2 SMNVEV (reference sequence). Between the trimmed V and J ends, which lost 9 bases and 5 bases, there was a span of 16 bases.

This clone was recorded only once. The chain joins TRBV9 to TRBJ1-6; a weak D match, TRBD1 (6 bases). From germline, CDR1 is SGDLS and CDR2 YYNGEE. The V gene lost 5 bases and the J gene lost 10 bases, with 16 bases spanning the gap. The CDR3 is 14 residues long. The CDR3 nucleotides are TGTGCCAGCAGGAAAACAGGGTTAGAATCACCCCTCCACTTT. It yields the protein CASRKTGLESPLHF.

J is TRBJ2-7 and V is TRBV27, with TRBD1 matching 10 bases. After removal of 2 bases from V and 1 base from J, the junction contained 2 bases not matched to a gene. In germline, CDR1 is MNHEY, CDR2 SMNVEV (reference sequence). CDR3 length equals 15 residues. CDR3 DNA sequence: TGTGCCAGCAGTTTAGGGACAGGGGTTTCCTACGAGCAGTACTTC. Its protein product is CASSLGTGVSYEQYF.

In regard to this clone: Other DNA variants within this sample encode the same CDR3. The chain links TRBV28 to TRBJ2-7; D uncertain. The V gene's germline CDR1 is MDHEN and CDR2 SYDVKM. Between the trimmed V and J ends, which lost 2 bases and 0 bases, there was a span of 8 bases. The CDR3 is 14 amino acids. The CDR3 bases are TGTGCCAGCAGTTTAGTTGGTAGCTCCTACGAGCAGTACTTC. Its translation: CASSLVGSSYEQYF.

The rearrangement joins TRBV15 to TRBJ2-1, with 7 positions matching TRBD1. V lost 3 bases to trimming and J lost 5 bases; unmatched junction nucleotides: 4. This CDR3 has 14 residues. Germline V gene data show CDR1 as LNHNV and CDR2 as YYDKDF (reference sequence). CDR3 in DNA: TGTGCCACCAGCAGGGACAGGCTCGACAATGAGCAGTTCTTC. It codes for CATSRDRLDNEQFF. Full variable domain (remainder filled in from reference TRBV15 and TRBJ2-1): DAMVIQNPRYQVTQFGKPVTLSCSQTLNHNVMYWYQQKSSQAPKLLFHYYDKDFNNEADTPDNFQSRRPNTSFCFLDIRSPGLGDTAMYLCATSRDRLDNEQFFGPGTRLTVL.

The CDR3 DNA sequence: TGTGCCAGCGGAATTAGCGGGAGGACCTACGAGCAGTACTTC. Amino acid sequence: CASGISGRTYEQYF. The chain links TRBV11-3 to TRBJ2-7; 10 positions match TRBD2. The CDR3 length is 14 residues. V dropped 8 bases and J dropped 2; count of bases not matched to a gene: 6. Per germline, CDR1 SGHNT and CDR2 YENEEA. Filled out from reference TRBV11-3 and TRBJ2-7, the complete variable domain reads EAGVVQSPRYKIIEKKQPVAFWCNPISGHNTLYWYLQNLGQGPELLIRYENEEAVDDSQLPKDRFSAERLKGVDSTLKIQPAELGDSAVYLCASGISGRTYEQYFGPGTRLTVT.

This chain links TRBV9 with TRBJ2-7, with D possibly being TRBD2 (5 bases). Germline CDR1 and CDR2: SGDLS and YYNGEE. This CDR3 is built from 14 residues. The ends were cut back, 5 bases at V and 3 bases at J, with 15 bases in the middle. The DNA for the CDR3 is TGTGCCAGCAGTAAGGGAGACACGAACTACGAGCAGTACTTC. As protein: CASSKGDTNYEQYF. Combining the CDR3 with reference TRBV9 and TRBJ2-7 gives the whole variable domain DSGVTQTPKHLITATGQRVTLRCSPRSGDLSVYWYQQSLDQGLQFLIQYYNGEERAKGNILERFSAQQFPDLHSELNLSSLELGDSALYFCASSKGDTNYEQYFGPGTRLTVT.

The V gene is TRBV19, the J gene TRBJ2-2; no reliable D call. V was cut by 7 bases and J by 6 bases, with 6 bases left in between. CDR3 size: 11 residues. Per germline, CDR1 LNHDA and CDR2 SQIVND (reference sequence). CDR3 region: CASTSPGELFF. DNA for the CDR3: TGTGCCAGTACTTCCCCCGGGGAGCTGTTTTTT.

The V gene is TRBV4-1, the J gene TRBJ1-2, with D possibly being TRBD1 (6 bases). This CDR3 has 15 residues. Germline CDR1 reads MGHRA; CDR2 reads YSYEKL. The V end lost 2 bases, the J end lost 2 bases, and 12 bases lay between the germline ends. The CDR3 nucleotides read TGCGCCAGCAGCCAATTTGTAACAGGGAACTATGGCTACACCTTC. This codes for CASSQFVTGNYGYTF.

This chain links TRBV6-5 with TRBJ1-5; no definite D call. Trimming removed 6 bases from V and 0 bases from J, with 9 bases in between. There are 14 residues in the CDR3. Germline loops: CDR1 MNHEY, CDR2 SVGAGI. The CDR3 sequence: CASRDGNSNQPQHF. In DNA, the CDR3 is TGTGCCAGCAGGGACGGGAATAGCAATCAGCCCCAGCATTTT.

The gene calls are TRBV9 and TRBJ2-2; 8 bases are shared with TRBD1. Germline V gene sequence: CDR1 SGDLS, CDR2 YYNGEE. With V trimmed by 3 bases and J by 0 bases, 7 bases remained unmatched. The CDR3 contains 17 residues. The CDR3 nucleotides read TGTGCCAGCAGCGCCACACGGACAGGGCCGAACACCGGGGAGCTGTTTTTT. It codes for CASSATRTGPNTGELFF.

Only one count was recorded for this clone. The chain employs TRBV27 and TRBJ1-2; 10 bases agree with TRBD1. V lost 6 bases and J lost 4; bases outside the gene matches: 8. Germline V CDR1 and CDR2: MNHEY, SMNVEV (reference sequence). The CDR3 sequence is 15 residues long. CDR3 residues: CASSRQGARFYGYTF. The CDR3 DNA reads as TGTGCCAGCAGCCGACAGGGGGCGCGTTTCTATGGCTACACCTTC.

The chain is built from TRBV27 and TRBJ2-7; 10 bases are a match to TRBD2. Unmatched junction bases numbered 1, after V lost 5 bases and J lost 0 bases. This CDR3 comprises 14 residues. Germline V gene data show CDR1 as MNHEY and CDR2 as SMNVEV (reference sequence). DNA of the CDR3: TGTGCCAGCAGTATAGCGGGAGGCTCCTACGAGCAGTACTTC. Translated, it gives CASSIAGGSYEQYF.

This clone has just one count. This chain links TRBV5-1 with TRBJ1-3; tentative D call: TRBD1 (6 bases). Germline V lookup: CDR1 SGHRS, CDR2 YFSETQ. The CDR3 totals 16 residues. Trimming removed 0 bases at V and 1 base at J, with 11 bases between. Here the CDR3 DNA reads TGCGCCAGCAGCTTGGGAACAGGGTTATCTGGAAACACCATATATTTT. It translates to CASSLGTGLSGNTIYF.

V is TRBV28 and J is TRBJ1-1; 9 nucleotides match TRBD1. Trimming cost V 1 base and J 1 base; bases outside gene matches: 10. This CDR3 is built from 18 residues. Germline V lookup: CDR1 MDHEN, CDR2 SYDVKM. DNA for the CDR3: TGTGCCAGCAGTTTATTCAATGTTCGGGGACAGGGGAACACTGAAGCTTTCTTT. Translated: CASSLFNVRGQGNTEAFF.